This T cell receptor (beta chain) emerged from a study of blood T cells in healthy people across ages. Study as a whole: Capture via template switching afforded approximately one barcoded beta molecule per two T cells. Study findings and constraints: It was found that TCR beta diversity correlated strongly with the percentage of naive T cells. Older age went with lower TCR beta diversity per million T cells, in a roughly linear way.

Then a second PCR, running about 6 to 12 cycles, was carried out with a sample-barcoded 5' primer and a J-beta primer mix. In TCRdb, the 5' RACE reads were re-called with MiXCR into one record per CDR3 protein. The sample has 550,000 to 700,000 distinct CDR3 sequences; roughly 29% are singletons. In the case of this clonotype: Its antigen is not known.

CDR1 is SGDLS, CDR2 YYNGEE, per germline. The CDR3 contains 14 residues. The trim removed 4 bases at V and 8 bases at J, leaving 4 bases unmatched. The TCR comes from a woman between 65 and 79 years old in good health. J is TRBJ1-6 and V is TRBV9, with 9 bases lining up with TRBD1. Sequenced material: blood. CDR3 coding DNA: TGTGCCAGCAGCACGGGACAGGGTGATTCACCCCTCCACTTT. As protein: CASSTGQGDSPLHF.